This entry describes one T cell receptor (beta chain). What it binds is not known. The PCR made use of 60 Vbeta and 13 Jbeta primers. Profiled with immunoSEQ multiplex PCR; TCRdb holds only in-frame clones, not every one. The sample lists around 190,000 clones, around 83% occurring once. The J segment lost 2 bases and the V segment lost 4 bases, leaving 5 bases of the junction unmatched. Germline loops: CDR1 SGHNT, CDR2 YYREEE (reference sequence). CDR3 length: 14 amino acids. The data stem from a study of cytomegalovirus exposure and HLA in healthy donors. Study observations and caveats: CMV serostatus stood as the only immune exposure information on hand.

The TCR comes from a man aged 35 to 55 in good health and CMV-seropositive. The sample was PBMCs. This chain uses TRBV5-4 with TRBJ2-5, with 7 bases aligning to TRBD1. The CDR3: CASSRGTDQETQYF. The CDR3 DNA is TGTGCCAGCAGCAGAGGGACAGATCAAGAGACCCAGTACTTC. Using reference TRBV5-4 and TRBJ2-5 for the parts outside the CDR3, the full variable domain is ETGVTQSPTHLIKTRGQQVTLRCSSQSGHNTVSWYQQALGQGPQFIFQYYREEENGRGNFPPRFSGLQFPNYSSELNVNALELDDSALYLCASSRGTDQETQYFGPGTRLLVL.